A single sample gave rise to the 4 T cell receptor beta chains below, sequenced in a study of shared clonotypes between healthy human individuals. Sequencing used immunoSEQ multiplex PCR; TCRdb keeps in-frame clones, though not all of them. The data hold about 460,000 clones, with roughly four fifths observed a single time. Sequencing was done on a sample of PBMCs. The receptors here all came from a woman aged 40 to 55 in good health. Some clones in this sample may be carry-over from other donors' samples.

Concerning this clone itself: One base away lies a much larger clone, so this may be a sequencing read error. Here the CDR3 reads CASSLPGLEGTKNIQYF. Here the CDR3 DNA reads TGTGCCAGTAGTCTCCCCGGGTTGGAAGGGACCAAAAACATTCAGTACTTC. The chain recombines TRBV19 with TRBJ2-4; no definite D call. CDR1 LNHDA and CDR2 SQIVND come from the germline V gene (reference sequence). The CDR3 covers 17 residues. V was pared by 5 bases and J by 2 bases, with 19 bases between.

The genes are TRBV28 and TRBJ2-7; TRBD2 matches 8 bases. Looked up from germline, CDR1 is MDHEN and CDR2 is SYDVKM. J was trimmed by 3 bases and V by 5 bases; bases with no gene match: 6. CDR3 length: 14 residues. The CDR3 sequence: CASSESGLVYEQYF. CDR3 in DNA: TGTGCCAGCAGTGAGTCGGGACTAGTCTACGAGCAGTACTTC.

The rearrangement joins TRBV9 to TRBJ2-4, with TRBD2 matching 13 bases. Germline CDR1 and CDR2: SGDLS and YYNGEE. The CDR3 totals 15 residues. The J segment lost 9 bases and the V segment lost 4 bases, leaving 7 bases of the junction unmatched. For the CDR3, the DNA is TGTGCCAGCAGCCAAGGACTAGCGGGAGTGAGCATTCAGTACTTC. Protein sequence: CASSQGLAGVSIQYF.

Turning to this clone: With a far larger clone one base away, a read error is the likely cause. This chain connects TRBV18 to TRBJ1-1, with D maybe TRBD1 (6 bases). Germline CDR1 is KGHSH and CDR2 is LQKENI. This CDR3 spans 15 amino acids. V lost 3 bases, J lost 4 bases, and 15 bases lay in between. CDR3 sequence reads: CASSPWTAMITEAFF. The CDR3 nucleotides read TGTGCCAGCTCACCCTGGACAGCCATGATCACTGAAGCTTTCTTT.